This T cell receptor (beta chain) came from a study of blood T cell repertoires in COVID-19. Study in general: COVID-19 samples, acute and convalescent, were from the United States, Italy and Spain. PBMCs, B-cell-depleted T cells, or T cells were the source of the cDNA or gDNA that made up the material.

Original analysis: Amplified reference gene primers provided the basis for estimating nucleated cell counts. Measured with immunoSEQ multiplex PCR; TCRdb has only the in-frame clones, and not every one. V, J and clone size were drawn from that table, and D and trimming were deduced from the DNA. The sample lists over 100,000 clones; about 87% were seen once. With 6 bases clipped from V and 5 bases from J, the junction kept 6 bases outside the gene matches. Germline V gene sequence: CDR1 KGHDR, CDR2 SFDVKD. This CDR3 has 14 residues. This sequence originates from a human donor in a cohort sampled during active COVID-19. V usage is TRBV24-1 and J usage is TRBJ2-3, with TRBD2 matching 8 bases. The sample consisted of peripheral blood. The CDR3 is CATSRRGAGDTQYF. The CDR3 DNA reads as TGTGCCACCAGTCGGCGGGGGGCTGGAGATACGCAGTATTTT.